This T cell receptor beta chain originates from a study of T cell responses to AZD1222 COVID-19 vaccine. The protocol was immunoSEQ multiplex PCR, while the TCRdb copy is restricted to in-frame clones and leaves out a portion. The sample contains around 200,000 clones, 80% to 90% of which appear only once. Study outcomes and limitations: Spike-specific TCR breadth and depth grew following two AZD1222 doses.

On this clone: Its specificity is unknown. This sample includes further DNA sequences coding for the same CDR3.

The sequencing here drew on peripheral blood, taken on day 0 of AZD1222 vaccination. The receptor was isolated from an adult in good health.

Written as DNA, the CDR3 is TGTGCCAGCAGTCTCGGACAGGGAGGGACTGAAGCTTTCTTT. This gives the protein CASSLGQGGTEAFF. The rearrangement joins TRBV3-1 (or the pseudogene TRBV3-2) to TRBJ1-1, with TRBD1 identical over 8 bases. There are 14 residues in the CDR3. Germline V gene data show CDR1 as LGHDT and CDR2 as YNNKEL (reference sequence). The junction had 8 bases not matched to a gene; V was cut back by 6 bases and J by 5 bases.